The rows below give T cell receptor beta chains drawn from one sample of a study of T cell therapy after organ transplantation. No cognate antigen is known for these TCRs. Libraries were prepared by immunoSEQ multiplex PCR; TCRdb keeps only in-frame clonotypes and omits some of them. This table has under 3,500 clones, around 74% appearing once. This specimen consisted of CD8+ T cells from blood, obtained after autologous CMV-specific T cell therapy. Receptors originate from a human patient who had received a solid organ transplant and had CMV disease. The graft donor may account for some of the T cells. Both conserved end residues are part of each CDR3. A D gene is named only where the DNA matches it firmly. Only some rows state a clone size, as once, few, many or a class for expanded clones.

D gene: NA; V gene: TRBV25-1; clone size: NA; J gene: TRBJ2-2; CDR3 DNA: TGTGCCAGCAGTGGTATAAACACCGGGGAGCTGTTTTTT; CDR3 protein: CASSGINTGELFF
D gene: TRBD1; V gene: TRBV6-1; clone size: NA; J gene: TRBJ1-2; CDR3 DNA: TGTGCCAGCAGTGAACCCGGGACAGCTTACTATGGCTACACCTTC; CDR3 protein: CASSEPGTAYYGYTF
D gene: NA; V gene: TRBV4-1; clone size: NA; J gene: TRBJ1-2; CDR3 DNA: TGCGCCAGCAGCCAAGGGCCCGGGCTCTATGGCTACACCTTC; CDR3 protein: CASSQGPGLYGYTF
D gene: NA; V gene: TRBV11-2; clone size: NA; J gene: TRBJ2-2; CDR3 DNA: TGTGCCAGCAGCTTAGACCTACAGGGCAAGAACACCGGGGAGCTGTTTTTT; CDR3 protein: CASSLDLQGKNTGELFF
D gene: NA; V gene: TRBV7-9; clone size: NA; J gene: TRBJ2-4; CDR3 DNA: TGTGCCAGCAGCTTAGTTGATAGCCCGGACATTCAGTACTTC; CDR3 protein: CASSLVDSPDIQYF
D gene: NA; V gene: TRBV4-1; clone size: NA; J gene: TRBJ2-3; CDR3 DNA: TGCGCCAGCAGCCAATTCCGGTTTTTAGATACGCAGTATTTT; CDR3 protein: CASSQFRFLDTQYF
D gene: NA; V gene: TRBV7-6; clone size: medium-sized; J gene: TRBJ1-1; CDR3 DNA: TGTGCCAGCAGCCTTAGCACCTTAGGTTCTACGGGAAACACTGAAGCTTTCTTT; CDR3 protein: CASSLSTLGSTGNTEAFF
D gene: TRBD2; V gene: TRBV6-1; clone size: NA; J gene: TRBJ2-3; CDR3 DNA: TGTGCCAGCAGGGGGAAGCGGGGTGGCACGGGTACGCAGTATTTT; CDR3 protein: CASRGKRGGTGTQYF
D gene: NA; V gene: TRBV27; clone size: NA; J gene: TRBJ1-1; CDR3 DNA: TGTGCCAGCAGTCCCCGACATGCGGGCACTGAAGCTTTCTTT; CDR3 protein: CASSPRHAGTEAFF
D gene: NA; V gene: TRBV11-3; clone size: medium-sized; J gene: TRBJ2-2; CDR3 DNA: TGTGCCAGCAGCCCCTCGGGGGCGCGGAACACCGGGGAGCTGTTTTTT; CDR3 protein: CASSPSGARNTGELFF
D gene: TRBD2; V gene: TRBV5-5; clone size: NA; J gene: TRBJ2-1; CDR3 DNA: TGTGCCAGCAGCTTGGGTGGTAGCGGGGTGATTGAGCAGTTCTTC; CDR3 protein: CASSLGGSGVIEQFF
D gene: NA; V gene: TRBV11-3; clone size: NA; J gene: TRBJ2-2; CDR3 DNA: TGTGCCAGCAGCCCAGGGCCGAACACCGGGGAGCTGTTTTTT; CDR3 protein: CASSPGPNTGELFF
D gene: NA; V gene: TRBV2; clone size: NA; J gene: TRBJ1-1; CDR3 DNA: TGTGCCAGCAGTGAGGGCACTGAAGCTTTCTTT; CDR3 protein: CASSEGTEAFF
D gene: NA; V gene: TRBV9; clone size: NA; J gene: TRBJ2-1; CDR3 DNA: TGTGCCAGCAGCCATGGGGACTTCCAGAGCTCCTACAATGAGCAGTTCTTC; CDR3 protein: CASSHGDFQSSYNEQFF
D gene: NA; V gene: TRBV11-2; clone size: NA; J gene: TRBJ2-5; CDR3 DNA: TGTGCCAGCAGCTTACCGCAGACAGGACCGTACCAAGAGACCCAGTACTTC; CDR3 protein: CASSLPQTGPYQETQYF
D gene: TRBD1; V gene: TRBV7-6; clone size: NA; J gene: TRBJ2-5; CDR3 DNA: TGTGCCAGCAGCAGTCCCGGGACAGGGGCAGAGACCCAGTACTTC; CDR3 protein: CASSSPGTGAETQYF
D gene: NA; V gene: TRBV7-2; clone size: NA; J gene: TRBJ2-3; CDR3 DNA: TGTGCCAGCAGCTTAGTCGGGAGTTTTGCAGATACGCAGTATTTT; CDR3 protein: CASSLVGSFADTQYF
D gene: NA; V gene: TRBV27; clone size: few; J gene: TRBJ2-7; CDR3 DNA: TGTGCCAGCAGCATAGCGGCCCGATACCGGGAGCAGTACTTC; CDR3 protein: CASSIAARYREQYF
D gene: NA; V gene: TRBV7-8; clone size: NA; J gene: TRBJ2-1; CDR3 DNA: TGTGCCAGCAGCTTTTTAGCTGGGACCCACAATGAGCAGTTCTTC; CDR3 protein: CASSFLAGTHNEQFF
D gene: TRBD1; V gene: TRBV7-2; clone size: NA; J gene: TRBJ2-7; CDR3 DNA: TGTGCCAGCAGCTTCGAGACAGGGCTTACCTACGAGCAGTACTTC; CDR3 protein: CASSFETGLTYEQYF
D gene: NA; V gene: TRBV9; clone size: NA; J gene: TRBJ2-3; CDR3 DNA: TGTGCCAGCAGCGTCCTCGGAGAAGCAGATACGCAGTATTTT; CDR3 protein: CASSVLGEADTQYF
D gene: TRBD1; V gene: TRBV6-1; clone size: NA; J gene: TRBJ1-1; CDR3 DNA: TGTGCCAGCAGTCTACAGGGGACCGGCACTGAAGCTTTCTTT; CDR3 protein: CASSLQGTGTEAFF
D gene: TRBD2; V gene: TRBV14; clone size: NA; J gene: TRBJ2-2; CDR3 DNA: TGTGCCAGCAGCCAATTCGGGACTTTTGGACTAGCGGAGACGAACACCGGGGAGCTGTTTTTT; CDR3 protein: CASSQFGTFGLAETNTGELFF
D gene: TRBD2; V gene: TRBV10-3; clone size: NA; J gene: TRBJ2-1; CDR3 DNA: TGTGCCATCAGTGAGTCGGGTAGCGGGAGGAGAGACAATGAGCAGTTCTTC; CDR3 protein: CAISESGSGRRDNEQFF
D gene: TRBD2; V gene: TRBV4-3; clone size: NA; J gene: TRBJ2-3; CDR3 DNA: TGCGCCAGCAGCCAGTCCGGCGGGACTAGCGGGGATACGCAGTATTTT; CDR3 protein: CASSQSGGTSGDTQYF
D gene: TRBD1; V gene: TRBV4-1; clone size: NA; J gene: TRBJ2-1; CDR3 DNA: TGCGCCAGCAGCCAGGACAGGGGGATTGAGCAGTTCTTC; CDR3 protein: CASSQDRGIEQFF
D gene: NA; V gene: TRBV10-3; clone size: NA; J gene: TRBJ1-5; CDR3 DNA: TGTGCCATCAGTGCCGGAGGGGACGATAGCAATCAGCCCCAGCATTTT; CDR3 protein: CAISAGGDDSNQPQHF
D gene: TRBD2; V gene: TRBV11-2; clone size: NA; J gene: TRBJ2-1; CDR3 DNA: TGTGCCAGCAGCTCCTCCCGGGGGAGCGGGAACTACAATGAGCAGTTCTTC; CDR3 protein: CASSSSRGSGNYNEQFF
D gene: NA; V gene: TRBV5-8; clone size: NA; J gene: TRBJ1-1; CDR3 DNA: TGTGCCAGCAGTGACGGAGAGGGGCTTATAAACACTGAAGCTTTCTTT; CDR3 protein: CASSDGEGLINTEAFF
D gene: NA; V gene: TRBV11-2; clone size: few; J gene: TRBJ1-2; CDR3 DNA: TGTGCCAGCAGCTTAGATACTTGGCTAGGCTACACCTTC; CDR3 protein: CASSLDTWLGYTF
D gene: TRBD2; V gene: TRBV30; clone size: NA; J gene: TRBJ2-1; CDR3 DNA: TGTGCCTGGAGTGTCCTGGCGGGAGTTGACAATGAGCAGTTCTTC; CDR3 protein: CAWSVLAGVDNEQFF
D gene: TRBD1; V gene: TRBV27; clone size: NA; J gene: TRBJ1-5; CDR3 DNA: TGTGCCAGCAGTTTCAGGGGGCGCAATCAGCCCCAGCATTTT; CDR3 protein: CASSFRGRNQPQHF
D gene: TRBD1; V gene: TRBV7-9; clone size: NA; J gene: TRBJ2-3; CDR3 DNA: TGTGCCAGCAGCTTATTTCCGGGACAGGGGGCAGATACGCAGTATTTT; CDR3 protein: CASSLFPGQGADTQYF
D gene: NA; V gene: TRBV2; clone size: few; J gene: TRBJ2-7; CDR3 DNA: TGTGCCAGCAGAGCAGGGGGGATGAGCTCCTACGAGCAGTACTTC; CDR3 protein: CASRAGGMSSYEQYF
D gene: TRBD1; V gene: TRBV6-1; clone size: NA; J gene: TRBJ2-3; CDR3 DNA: TGTGCCAGCAGTGAAGGGACAGGGGGTGGAGATACGCAGTATTTT; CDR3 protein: CASSEGTGGGDTQYF
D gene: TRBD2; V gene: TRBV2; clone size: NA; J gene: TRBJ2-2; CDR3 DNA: TGTGCCATCGGAGGAGCGGGACAGGGGACTAGCGGGATCAACACCGGGGAGCTGTTTTTT; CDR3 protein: CAIGGAGQGTSGINTGELFF
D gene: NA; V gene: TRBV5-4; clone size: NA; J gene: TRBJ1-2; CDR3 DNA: TGTGCCAGCAGCTTATACTATGGCTACACCTTC; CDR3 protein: CASSLYYGYTF
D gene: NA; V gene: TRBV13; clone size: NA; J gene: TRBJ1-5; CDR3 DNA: TGTGCCAGCAGTAAAGGGGGGGGCGGGCAGCCCCAGCATTTT; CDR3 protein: CASSKGGGGQPQHF
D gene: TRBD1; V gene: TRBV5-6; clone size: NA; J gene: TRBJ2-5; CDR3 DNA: TGTGCCAGCAGCTTGCGGGACAGCCAAGGGGCCCAGTACTTC; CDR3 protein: CASSLRDSQGAQYF